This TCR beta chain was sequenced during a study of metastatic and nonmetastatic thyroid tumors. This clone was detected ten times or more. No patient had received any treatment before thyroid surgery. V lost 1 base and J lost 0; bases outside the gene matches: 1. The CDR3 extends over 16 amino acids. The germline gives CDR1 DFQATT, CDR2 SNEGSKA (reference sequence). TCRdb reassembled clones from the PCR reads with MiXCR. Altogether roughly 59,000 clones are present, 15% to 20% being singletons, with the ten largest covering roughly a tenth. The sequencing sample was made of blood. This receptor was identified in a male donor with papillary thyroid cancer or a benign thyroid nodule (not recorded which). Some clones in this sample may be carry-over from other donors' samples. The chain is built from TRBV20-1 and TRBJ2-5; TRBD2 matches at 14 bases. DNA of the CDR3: TGCAGTGCTAGAGGACTAGCGGGGGGGTACCAAGAGACCCAGTACTTC. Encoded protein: CSARGLAGGYQETQYF.